This TCR beta chain was sequenced in a study of blood T cell repertoires in COVID-19. The V gene's germline CDR1 is DFQATT and CDR2 SNEGSKA (reference sequence). V lost 3 bases and J 5 bases, leaving 19 bases between the germline ends. The CDR3 covers 15 residues. Some clones are missing from TCRdb's copy, which holds only in-frame ones; the method was immunoSEQ multiplex PCR. The data show hundreds of thousands of clones, around nine tenths seen once. The sample taken for sequencing was peripheral blood. The sequence was collected from a woman aged 55-69 years who had recovered from COVID-19. V and J are TRBV20-1 and TRBJ1-1, with D possibly matching TRBD1 (5 bases). CDR3 residues: CSASSPRRGETEAFF. The CDR3, as DNA: TGCAGTGCTAGTAGTCCTAGGAGGGGTGAGACTGAAGCTTTCTTT.